This TCR beta chain was sequenced in a study of T cell repertoires in cytomegalovirus infection. For the study at large: Newly reported HLA-C-restricted and thoroughly characterized HLA-B-restricted CMV epitopes were employed.

TCRdb re-called the reads through MiXCR, storing one row per CDR3 protein. The sample lists about 37,000 distinct CDR3 sequences; approximately 52% were seen once. V was pared by 3 bases and J by 4 bases, with 6 bases of the junction left unmatched. CDR1 and CDR2 from the germline V gene are SGHTA and FQGNSA. The CDR3 is 14 amino acids. Whole-study results and caveats: Totalled public TCR beta family frequency picked out people who carried CMV plus the relevant HLA.

In regard to this clonotype: The antigen is unknown.

The sequencing here drew on CD8+ T cells from cultured PBMCs, taken from culture after CMV antigen stimulation. This TCR was sampled from a human donor in good health (CMV status not recorded). Some clones in this sample may be carry-over from other donors' samples. This rearrangement joins TRBV7-2 to TRBJ2-7, with 7 bases identical to TRBD1. The CDR3 DNA follows: TGTGCCAGCAGCTTGGGGGACAGATCATACGAGCAGTACTTC. This encodes CASSLGDRSYEQYF.